These T cell receptor beta chains were read from a single sample in a study of blood T cells in healthy people across ages. A single record per CDR3 protein comes from TCRdb applying MiXCR to the 5' RACE reads. The profile covers hundreds of thousands of distinct CDR3 sequences, with under 45% appearing a single time and about a fifth taken by the ten largest. The sequenced material came from blood. These receptors were obtained from a man aged 55-75 years in good health. Each CDR3 is given with its conserved first and last residue. D genes are given only for firm matches. Part of the rows lack a size; the others show once, few, many or a class for expanded clones.

j_call | clone_size | v_call | d_call | cdr3_aa | cdr3_nt
TRBJ2-3 | few | TRBV5-1 | TRBD1 | CASSQGADGTDTQYF | TGCGCCAGCAGCCAGGGGGCCGATGGGACAGATACGCAGTATTTT
TRBJ1-5 | . | TRBV5-1 | . | CASSFRPGSNQPQHF | TGCGCCAGCAGCTTCCGGCCGGGGAGCAATCAGCCCCAGCATTTT
TRBJ2-7 | . | TRBV20-1 | TRBD2 | CSATSGINYNEQYF | TGCAGTGCAACTAGCGGGATCAACTACAATGAGCAGTACTTC
TRBJ2-1 | few | TRBV12-3/TRBV12-4 | . | CASSLKPGTANYNEQFF | TGTGCCAGCAGCCTAAAGCCCGGGACCGCAAATTACAATGAGCAGTTCTTC
TRBJ1-1 | . | TRBV4-3 | . | CASSQDLGGASGEAFF | TGCGCCAGCAGCCAAGATTTGGGCGGAGCCTCTGGGGAAGCTTTCTTT
TRBJ1-5 | . | TRBV6-6 | . | CATSPTGSGNQPQHF | TGTGCCACCAGCCCAACAGGCTCCGGTAATCAGCCCCAGCATTTT
TRBJ2-4 | many | TRBV5-6 | . | CASSFRWGNPVQYF | TGTGCCAGCAGCTTTCGATGGGGGAACCCGGTTCAGTACTTC
TRBJ2-7 | few | TRBV10-3 | TRBD1 | CAISDSRGRRYF | TGTGCCATCAGTGATAGCAGGGGGCGCCGGTACTTC
TRBJ2-1 | many | TRBV11-2 | . | CASSLEAGAREFF | TGTGCCAGCAGCTTAGAGGCCGGGGCGCGGGAGTTCTTC
TRBJ1-6 | . | TRBV12-3/TRBV12-4 | . | CASSLGPVNSPLHF | TGTGCCAGCAGTTTAGGTCCAGTTAATTCACCCCTCCACTTT
TRBJ2-5 | . | TRBV5-5 | . | CASSLVALPGQETQYF | TGTGCCAGCAGCTTGGTCGCACTACCCGGCCAAGAGACCCAGTACTTC
TRBJ2-3 | . | TRBV29-1 | . | CSVDTHTDTQYF | TGCAGCGTTGATACGCACACAGATACGCAGTATTTT
TRBJ2-6 | . | TRBV2 | . | CASSETASGANVLTF | TGTGCCAGCAGTGAGACAGCCTCTGGGGCCAACGTCCTGACTTTC
TRBJ1-2 | . | TRBV5-1 | . | CASSLSLPYGYTF | TGCGCCAGCAGCTTGAGTCTTCCCTATGGCTACACCTTC
TRBJ2-1 | few | TRBV6-2/TRBV6-3 | TRBD2 | CASSPPSGIHSEQFF | TGTGCCAGCAGTCCCCCAAGCGGGATTCATAGTGAGCAGTTCTTC
TRBJ1-1 | . | TRBV6-1 | TRBD1 | CASRQTRTGGHAEAFF | TGTGCCAGCAGACAGACGAGGACAGGGGGCCACGCTGAAGCTTTCTTT
TRBJ2-7 | . | TRBV6-1 | TRBD1 | CASSVGTGGEYEQYF | TGTGCCAGCAGTGTAGGGACAGGGGGCGAGTACGAGCAGTACTTC
TRBJ2-5 | . | TRBV27 | . | CASRSDRSWETQYF | TGTGCCAGCAGATCCGACAGGAGTTGGGAGACCCAGTACTTC
TRBJ2-5 | . | TRBV20-1 | . | CSASKGTQETQYF | TGCAGTGCTAGTAAGGGCACCCAAGAGACCCAGTACTTC
TRBJ1-1 | once | TRBV29-1 | TRBD1 | CSVGQGDTEAFF | TGCAGCGTCGGACAGGGGGACACTGAAGCTTTCTTT
TRBJ2-4 | . | TRBV5-1 | . | CASSLTGGGLNIQYF | TGCGCCAGCAGCTTGACGGGTGGGGGGTTGAACATTCAGTACTTC
TRBJ2-2 | once | TRBV5-1 | . | CASSSEAFLTDAGELFF | TGCGCCAGCAGCTCCGAAGCCTTCCTGACCGACGCCGGGGAGCTGTTTTTT
TRBJ2-5 | few | TRBV5-1 | TRBD1 | CASSGRTGVEETQYF | TGCGCCAGCAGCGGAAGGACAGGGGTAGAAGAGACCCAGTACTTC
TRBJ2-3 | many | TRBV7-2 | . | CASSSDKQHTQYF | TGTGCCAGCAGCTCAGACAAGCAACATACGCAGTATTTT
TRBJ2-1 | few | TRBV20-1 | TRBD1 | CSASRGGRKAYNEQFF | TGCAGTGCTAGCCGAGGGGGCAGGAAAGCTTACAATGAGCAGTTCTTC
TRBJ1-6 | . | TRBV6-1 | TRBD1 | CASSPRGQENSPLHF | TGTGCCAGCAGTCCTAGGGGGCAGGAAAATTCACCCCTCCACTTT
TRBJ2-6 | many | TRBV7-2 | . | CASSFSVSGANVLTF | TGTGCCAGCAGCTTCTCGGTCTCTGGGGCCAACGTCCTGACTTTC
TRBJ2-2 | . | TRBV6-5 | TRBD1 | CASSPGTVTGELFF | TGTGCCAGCAGTCCCGGGACAGTCACCGGGGAGCTGTTTTTT
TRBJ1-2 | . | TRBV20-1 | TRBD1 | CSAIQGAGYGYTF | TGCAGTGCTATACAGGGGGCTGGCTATGGCTACACCTTC